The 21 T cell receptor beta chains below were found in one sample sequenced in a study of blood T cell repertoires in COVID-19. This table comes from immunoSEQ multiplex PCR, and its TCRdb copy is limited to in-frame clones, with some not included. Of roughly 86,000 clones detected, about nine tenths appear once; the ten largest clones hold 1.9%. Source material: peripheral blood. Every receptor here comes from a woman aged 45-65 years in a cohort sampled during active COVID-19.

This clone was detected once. This CDR3 is CASGPGQTSENTIYF. The CDR3 DNA reads as TGTGCTAGTGGTCCGGGACAGACGTCAGAAAACACCATATATTTT. V usage is TRBV12-5 and J usage is TRBJ1-3; 7 nucleotides line up with TRBD1. V was pared by 5 bases and J by 6 bases, with 10 bases of the junction left unmatched. CDR1 LGHNT and CDR2 FRNRAP come from the germline V gene. This CDR3 has 15 residues. Using reference TRBV12-5 and TRBJ1-3 for the parts outside the CDR3, the full variable domain is DARVTQTPRHKVTEMGQEVTMRCQPILGHNTVFWYRQTMMQGLELLAYFRNRAPLDDSGMPKDRFSAEMPDATLATLKIQPSEPRDSAVYFCASGPGQTSENTIYFGEGSWLTVV.

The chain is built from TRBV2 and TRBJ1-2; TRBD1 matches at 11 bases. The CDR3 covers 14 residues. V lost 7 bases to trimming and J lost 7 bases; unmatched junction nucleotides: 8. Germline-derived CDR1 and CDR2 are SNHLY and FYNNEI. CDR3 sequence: CASNPDRGLGGYTF. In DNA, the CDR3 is TGTGCCAGCAACCCGGACAGGGGGCTCGGTGGCTACACCTTC. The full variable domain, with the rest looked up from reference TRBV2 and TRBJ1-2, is EPEVTQTPSHQVTQMGQEVILRCVPISNHLYFYWYRQILGQKVEFLVSFYNNEISEKSEIFDDQFSVERPDGSNFTLKIRSTKLEDSAMYFCASNPDRGLGGYTFGSGTRLTVV.

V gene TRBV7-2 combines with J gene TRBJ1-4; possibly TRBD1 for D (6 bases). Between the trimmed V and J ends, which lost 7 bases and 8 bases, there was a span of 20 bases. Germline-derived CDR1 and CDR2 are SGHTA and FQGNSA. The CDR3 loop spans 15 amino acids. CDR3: CASTPVAGAREKLFF. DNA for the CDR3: TGTGCCAGCACCCCGGTGGCGGGGGCGCGAGAAAAACTGTTTTTT.

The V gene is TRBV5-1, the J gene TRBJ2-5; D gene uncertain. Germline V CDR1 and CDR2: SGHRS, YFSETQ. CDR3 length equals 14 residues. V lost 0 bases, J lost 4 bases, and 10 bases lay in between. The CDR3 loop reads CASSLGTPGETQYF. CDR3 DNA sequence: TGCGCCAGCAGCTTGGGCACCCCGGGAGAGACCCAGTACTTC.

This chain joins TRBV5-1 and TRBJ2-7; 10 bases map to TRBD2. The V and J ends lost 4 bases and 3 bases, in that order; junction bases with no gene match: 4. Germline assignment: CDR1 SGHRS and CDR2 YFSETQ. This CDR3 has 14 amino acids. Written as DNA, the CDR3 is TGCGCCAGCAGCCTAGCGGGGGAGATCTACGAGCAGTACTTC. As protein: CASSLAGEIYEQYF.

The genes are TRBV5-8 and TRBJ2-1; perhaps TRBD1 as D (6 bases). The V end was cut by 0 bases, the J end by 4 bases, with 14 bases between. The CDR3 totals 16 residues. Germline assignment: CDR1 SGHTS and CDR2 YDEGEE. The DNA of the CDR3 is TGTGCCAGCAGCTTGGCTCAGGGGACAAGGTACAATGAGCAGTTCTTC. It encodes CASSLAQGTRYNEQFF.

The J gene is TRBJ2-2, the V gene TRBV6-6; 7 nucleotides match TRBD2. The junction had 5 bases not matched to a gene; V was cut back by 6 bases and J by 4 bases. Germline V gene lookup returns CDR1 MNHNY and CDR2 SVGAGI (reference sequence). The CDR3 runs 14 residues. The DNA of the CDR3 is TGTGCCAGCAGATCGGGACTAATCACCGGGGAGCTGTTTTTT. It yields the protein CASRSGLITGELFF.

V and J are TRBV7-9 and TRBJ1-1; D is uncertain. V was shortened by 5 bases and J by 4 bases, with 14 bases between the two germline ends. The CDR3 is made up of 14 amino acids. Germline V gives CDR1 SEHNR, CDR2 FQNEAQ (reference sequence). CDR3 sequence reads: CASSARGSLTEAFF. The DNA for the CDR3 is TGTGCCAGCAGCGCCCGGGGTTCTCTCACTGAAGCTTTCTTT.

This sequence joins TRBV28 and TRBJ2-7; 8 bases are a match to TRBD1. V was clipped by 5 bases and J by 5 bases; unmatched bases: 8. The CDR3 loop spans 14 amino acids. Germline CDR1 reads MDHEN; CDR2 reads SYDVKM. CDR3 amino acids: CASSTSGQGDEQYF. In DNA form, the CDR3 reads TGTGCCAGCAGTACCTCTGGACAGGGAGACGAGCAGTACTTC.

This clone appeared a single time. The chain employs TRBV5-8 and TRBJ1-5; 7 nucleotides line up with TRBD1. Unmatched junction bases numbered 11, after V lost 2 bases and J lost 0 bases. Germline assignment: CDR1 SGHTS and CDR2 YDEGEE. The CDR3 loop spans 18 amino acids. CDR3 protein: CASSFTGQSFYSNQPQHF. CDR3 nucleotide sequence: TGTGCCAGCAGCTTCACGGGACAGTCGTTTTATAGCAATCAGCCCCAGCATTTT.

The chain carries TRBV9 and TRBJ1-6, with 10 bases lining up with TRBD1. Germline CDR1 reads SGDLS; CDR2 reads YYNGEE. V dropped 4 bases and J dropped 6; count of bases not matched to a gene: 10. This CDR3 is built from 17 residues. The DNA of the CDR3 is TGTGCCAGCAGCCTATTTCCCGGGACAGGGGTTAATTCACCCCTCCACTTT. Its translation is CASSLFPGTGVNSPLHF.

This chain's CDR3 is CASRIDGENTEAFF. The CDR3 DNA reads TGTGCCAGCAGGATCGACGGAGAGAACACTGAAGCTTTCTTT. The V gene is TRBV6-5, the J gene TRBJ1-1, with unresolved D. V lost 6 bases and J 1 base, leaving 12 bases between the germline ends. Germline V gene data show CDR1 as MNHEY and CDR2 as SVGAGI. CDR3 length: 14 amino acids.

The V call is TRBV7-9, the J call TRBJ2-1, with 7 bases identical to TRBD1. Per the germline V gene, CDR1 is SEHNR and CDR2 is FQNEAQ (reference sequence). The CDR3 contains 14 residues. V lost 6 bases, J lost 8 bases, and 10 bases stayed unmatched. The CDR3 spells CASSLSTGVDEQFF. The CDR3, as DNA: TGTGCCAGCAGTCTAAGTACAGGGGTCGATGAGCAGTTCTTC.

The CDR3 nucleotides are TGTGCCAGCAGCCCAGGGGGGCAAGAGACCCAGTACTTC. This gives the protein CASSPGGQETQYF. The chain employs TRBV12-3 or TRBV12-4 and TRBJ2-5; perhaps TRBD1 as D (7 bases). Trimming pared 6 bases from V and 2 bases from J, leaving 10 bases between. The CDR3 runs 13 residues.

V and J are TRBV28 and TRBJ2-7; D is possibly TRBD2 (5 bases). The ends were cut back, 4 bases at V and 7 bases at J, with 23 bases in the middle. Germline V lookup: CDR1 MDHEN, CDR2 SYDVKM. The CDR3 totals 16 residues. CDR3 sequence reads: CASSSSGSATLGEQYF. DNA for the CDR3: TGTGCCAGCAGTTCCAGTGGTAGCGCGACGTTGGGGGAGCAGTACTTC.

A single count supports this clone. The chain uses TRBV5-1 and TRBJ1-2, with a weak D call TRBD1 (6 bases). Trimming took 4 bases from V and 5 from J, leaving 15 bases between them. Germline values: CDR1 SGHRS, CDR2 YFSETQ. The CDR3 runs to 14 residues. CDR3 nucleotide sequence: TGCGCCAGCAGCACCCGGGACACCGGTTATGGCTACACCTTC. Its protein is CASSTRDTGYGYTF.

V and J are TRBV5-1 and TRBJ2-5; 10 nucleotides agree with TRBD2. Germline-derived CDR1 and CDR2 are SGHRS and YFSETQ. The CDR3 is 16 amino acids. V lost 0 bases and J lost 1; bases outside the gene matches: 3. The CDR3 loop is CASSLALAGAQETQYF. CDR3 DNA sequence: TGCGCCAGCAGCTTGGCGCTAGCGGGGGCCCAAGAGACCCAGTACTTC. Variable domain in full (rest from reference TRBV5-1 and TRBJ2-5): KAGVTQTPRYLIKTRGQQVTLSCSPISGHRSVSWYQQTPGQGLQFLFEYFSETQRNKGNFPGRFSGRQFSNSRSEMNVSTLELGDSALYLCASSLALAGAQETQYFGPGTRLLVL.

This CDR3 is CACPQGGRGWTEAFF. The DNA of the CDR3 is TGTGCCTGCCCTCAGGGGGGCAGGGGATGGACTGAAGCTTTCTTT. The rearrangement links TRBV30 to TRBJ1-1, with TRBD1 matching 7 bases. The germline V gene encodes CDR1 GTSNPN and CDR2 SVGIG (reference sequence). The CDR3 runs to 15 residues. V shed 6 bases and J 5 bases; nucleotides not matched to a gene: 15.

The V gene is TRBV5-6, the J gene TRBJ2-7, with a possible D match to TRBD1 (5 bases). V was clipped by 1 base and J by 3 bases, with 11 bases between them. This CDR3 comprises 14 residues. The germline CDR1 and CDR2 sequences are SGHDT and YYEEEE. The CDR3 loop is CASSLWQGNYEQYF. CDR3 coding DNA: TGTGCCAGCAGCTTGTGGCAGGGAAACTACGAGCAGTACTTC.

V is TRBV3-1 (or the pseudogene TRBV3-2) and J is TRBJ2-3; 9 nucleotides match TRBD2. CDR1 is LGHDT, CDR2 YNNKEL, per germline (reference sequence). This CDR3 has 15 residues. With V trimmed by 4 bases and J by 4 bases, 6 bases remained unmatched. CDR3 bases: TGTGCCAGCAGCCCCCCGGGACTAGCTTCAGATACGCAGTATTTT. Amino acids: CASSPPGLASDTQYF.

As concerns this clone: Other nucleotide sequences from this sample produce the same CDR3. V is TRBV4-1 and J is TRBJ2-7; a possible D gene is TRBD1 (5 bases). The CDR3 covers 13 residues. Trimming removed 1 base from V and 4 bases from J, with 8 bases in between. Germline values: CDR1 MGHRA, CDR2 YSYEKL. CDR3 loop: CASSQGGHYEQYF. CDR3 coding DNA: TGCGCCAGCAGCCAAGGCGGACATTACGAGCAGTACTTC.